Shown below are 14 T cell receptor beta chains from a single sample sequenced in a study of T cell responses to AZD1222 COVID-19 vaccine. The method was immunoSEQ multiplex PCR; TCRdb's version includes in-frame clones alone and lacks a portion of them. The sample shows 180,000 or so clones, roughly 94% of them seen only once. The material was peripheral blood, obtained on day 0 of AZD1222 vaccination. These receptors all stem from an adult in good health.

The chain uses TRBV24-1 and TRBJ1-1; possible D gene TRBD1, 6 bases. Germline CDR1 is KGHDR and CDR2 is SFDVKD. V was clipped by 2 bases and J by 1 base, with 10 bases between them. There are 15 residues in the CDR3. CDR3 loop: CATSDSGAGNTEAFF. The CDR3 DNA sequence: TGTGCCACCAGTGATTCAGGGGCGGGGAACACTGAAGCTTTCTTT.

This clone was seen a handful of times. V gene TRBV23-1 combines with J gene TRBJ2-7; 7 positions match TRBD1. TRBV23-1 has ORF status, its function being uncertain. This CDR3 spans 15 amino acids. V shed 4 bases and J 7 bases; nucleotides not matched to a gene: 13. The CDR3 loop reads CASSLPTGPVKEQYF. The DNA of the CDR3 is TGCGCCAGCAGTCTCCCGACAGGGCCGGTGAAAGAGCAGTACTTC.

This chain joins TRBV4-2 and TRBJ1-1, with a tentative D call TRBD1 (6 bases). The CDR3 runs 13 residues. Trimming cost V 6 bases and J 6 bases, with 14 bases left between them. CDR1 is LGHNA and CDR2 is YNFKEQ in the germline V gene. The CDR3 protein is CASSRTGIPEAFF. The CDR3 bases are TGTGCCAGCAGTCGAACAGGGATCCCTGAAGCTTTCTTT.

The chain recombines TRBV27 with TRBJ1-5; D uncertain. V dropped 3 bases and J dropped 5 bases, with 8 bases sitting between them. The CDR3 is 13 amino acids. The germline V gene has CDR1 MNHEY and CDR2 SMNVEV (reference sequence). Written as DNA, the CDR3 is TGTGCCAGCAGTTTTCAGTGGGATCAGCCCCAGCATTTT. As protein: CASSFQWDQPQHF.

V usage is TRBV6-4 and J usage is TRBJ2-1; possibly TRBD2 for D (5 bases). The CDR3 has 13 residues. Germline-derived CDR1 and CDR2 are MRHNA and SNTAGT. V shed 0 bases and J shed 6 bases, with 6 bases lying between them. The CDR3 loop reads CASSDSAGNEQFF. CDR3 bases: TGTGCCAGCAGTGACTCGGCGGGCAATGAGCAGTTCTTC.

The J gene is TRBJ2-1, the V gene TRBV29-1, with 8 bases matching TRBD2. From germline, CDR1 is SQVTM and CDR2 ANQGSEA. CDR3 length: 14 amino acids. V dropped 4 bases and J dropped 7; count of bases not matched to a gene: 9. The CDR3 is CSVGKRETGNEQFF. The CDR3 DNA reads as TGCAGCGTTGGGAAGCGGGAGACAGGAAATGAGCAGTTCTTC.

J is TRBJ2-2 and V is TRBV5-5, with D unresolved. This CDR3 region has 14 residues. CDR1 and CDR2 (germline): SGHKS, YYEKEE (reference sequence). V lost 2 bases, J lost 5 bases, and 10 bases lay in between. The CDR3 loop is CASSFGVGTGELFF. For the CDR3, the DNA is TGTGCCAGCAGCTTTGGCGTCGGGACCGGGGAGCTGTTTTTT. The whole variable domain, remainder taken from reference TRBV5-5 and TRBJ2-2, is DAGVTQSPTHLIKTRGQQVTLRCSPISGHKSVSWYQQVLGQGPQFIFQYYEKEERGRGNFPDRFSARQFPNYSSELNVNALLLGDSALYLCASSFGVGTGELFFGEGSRLTVL.

The rearrangement links TRBV28 to TRBJ1-1; no reliable D call. This CDR3 comprises 12 residues. Trimming shortened V by 6 bases and J by 6 bases, and 11 bases separated the two germline ends. From germline, CDR1 is MDHEN and CDR2 SYDVKM. Here the CDR3 DNA reads TGTGCCAGCAGCCCTGGACGGTCTGAAGCTTTCTTT. This encodes CASSPGRSEAFF.

The V gene is TRBV30, the J gene TRBJ1-2; D unclear. CDR3 size: 12 residues. V was trimmed by 2 bases and J by 7 bases, leaving 11 bases between them. Looked up from germline, CDR1 is GTSNPN and CDR2 is SVGIG (reference sequence). CDR3 protein: CAWSPTCSGYTF. In nucleotides, the CDR3 is TGTGCCTGGAGTCCGACCTGTAGTGGCTACACCTTC.

V gene TRBV30 combines with J gene TRBJ2-2; D ambiguous. Looked up from germline, CDR1 is GTSNPN and CDR2 is SVGIG (reference sequence). V dropped 1 base and J dropped 6 bases, with 12 bases sitting between them. The length of the CDR3 is 14 residues. Here the CDR3 DNA reads TGTGCCTGGAGTGGTCGTAGCTCCGCCGGGGAGCTGTTTTTT. This translates into CAWSGRSSAGELFF.

The CDR3 DNA is TGCGCCAGCAGCCCCGGGACGGCGAATGAGCAGTTCTTC. This sequence encodes CASSPGTANEQFF. The chain carries TRBV10-1 and TRBJ2-1; tentatively, D is TRBD1 or TRBD2 (5 bases each). This CDR3 has 13 amino acids. The germline gives CDR1 WNHNN, CDR2 SYGVQD (reference sequence). Trimming took 6 bases from V and 7 from J, leaving 13 bases between them.

The chain couples TRBV28 to TRBJ1-1, with a tentative D call TRBD1 (6 bases). Germline CDR1 MDHEN, CDR2 SYDVKM. The CDR3 runs to 16 residues. The V end was cut by 5 bases, the J end by 3 bases, with 19 bases between. The CDR3 protein is CASSTSKWRGYTEAFF. CDR3 sequence (DNA): TGTGCCAGCAGTACCTCGAAGTGGAGGGGGTACACTGAAGCTTTCTTT.

This clone was seen once. This sequence joins TRBV5-1 and TRBJ1-4; the match to TRBD1 covers 9 bases. V shed 4 bases and J 7 bases; nucleotides not matched to a gene: 8. The length of the CDR3 is 15 residues. The V gene's germline CDR1 is SGHRS and CDR2 YFSETQ. This chain's CDR3 is CASSAQTGGAEKLFF. CDR3 DNA sequence: TGCGCCAGCAGCGCCCAGACAGGGGGGGCTGAAAAACTGTTTTTT.

The genes are TRBV6-1 and TRBJ1-1; the D is unclear. CDR1 and CDR2 from the germline V gene are MNHNS and SASEGT. The V end was cut by 0 bases, the J end by 8 bases, with 10 bases between. This CDR3 is built from 13 residues. As DNA, the CDR3 is TGTGCCAGCAGTGAAGCCCCCCCGACAGAAGCTTTCTTT. Its protein product is CASSEAPPTEAFF.